This T cell receptor (beta chain) is drawn from a study of T cells in Graves' hyperthyroidism and ophthalmopathy (dated by TCRdb to between 2018 and 2020). Regarding the complete study: Peripheral blood was collected at initial diagnosis, before any treatment. The 100 or so discovery patients were divided at random into training and test sets in a 7:3 ratio. Following sampling, methimazole starting at 30 mg daily was given to hyperthyroidism patients, and high-dose intravenous methylprednisolone was given to ophthalmopathy patients. Thyroid tissue and blood T-cell repertoires from six Graves' hyperthyroidism patients were also compared in the study. TCR Vbeta CDR3 sequencing of 120 to 150 peripheral blood samples (43 ophthalmopathy, roughly 72 hyperthyroidism and some 17 progressor patients) is reported in the paper. Prospective prediction of ophthalmopathy was tested in an independent validation cohort of 18 hyperthyroidism patients and some 17 patients who later progressed to ophthalmopathy. A discovery cohort of roughly 100 patients, 43 with Graves' ophthalmopathy and 57 with stable Graves' hyperthyroidism, was used to find distinguishing TCR V-J signatures. Study-wide conclusions, independent of this receptor: A model built on a 13 V-J signature distinguished ophthalmopathy from stable hyperthyroidism, reaching approximately 89% sensitivity and around 81% specificity in cross-validation and 80%/75% in testing. No statistical method was used to set the sample size in advance, and investigators knew the group allocation. In validation, the model predicted progression to ophthalmopathy with roughly 70% sensitivity and approximately 72% specificity, a median of around 6.6 months before onset. Blood samples also contained most of the expanded thyroid clonotypes (frequency above 0.001), which suggests that blood repertoires may reflect thyroid immune responses.

TCR beta CDR3 regions were amplified from RNA transcripts. The TCR CDR3 was subjected to a first round of RT-PCR using the HTBI primer set and the Qiagen OneStep RT-PCR kit. Libraries were constructed in a second round of multiplex PCR, after which size selection and purification were carried out. Libraries were sequenced paired-end with 100 bp reads on an Illumina HiSeq2000. In the authors' own workflow: SOAPnuke was used to process the raw data, removing reads that contained adapters or uncalled bases, had a mean Phred below 15, or lacked an exact match to the constant primer or identifier. COPE v1.2.5 was used to merge the high-quality paired reads, and each unique nucleotide sequence was defined as a clonotype. MiTCR v1.1 was used to align clonotypes to the IMGT TRBV, TRBD and TRBJ reference segments. Only V-J combinations with frequency above 0.0001, covering approximately 99% of repertoires, were analysed. The TCS score was defined as the ratio of F50 (clonal expansion) to E x V (chaos), calculated using BLOSUM62-based TCRdist between CDR3 peptides within each V-J. Welch's t-statistics and random forest reduced 450 to 600 V-J features to under 15, which were used in a naive Bayes classifier (R e1071). TCRdb reanalyzed the raw reads on its own, using fastp at Q25 for trimming and MiXCR for clone calling, and kept in-frame beta chains. Each entry merges the rows of one CDR3 protein and shows their most common DNA and genes. The V and J calls reflect TCRdb's pipeline rather than the authors' work. The sample yields about 380,000 distinct CDR3 sequences; approximately 14% were counted once. Approximately 10% of the sample is in the top ten clones.

Stable Graves' hyperthyroidism was defined as the absence of progression to ophthalmopathy over 18 months of follow-up. The hyperthyroidism patients were between 18 and 65 years old and newly diagnosed, with a disease duration of less than 2 months. Any patient with an uncontrolled infection, another autoimmune disease, pregnancy or lactation was excluded. Diagnoses were established on the basis of clinical symptoms, serum thyroxine and TRAb, thyroid ultrasound, and orbital computed tomography. PBMCs were isolated from 8 to 10 ml of fresh peripheral blood by Ficoll-Paque density gradient centrifugation. Total RNA was extracted with Trizol reagent, and quality was checked on an Agilent 2100 Bioanalyzer. This clonotype was counted at least ten times. Its antigen remains unidentified. At one end the junction does not follow the germline gene, possibly because of a read error. Per the germline V gene, SGHRS is the CDR1 and YFSETQ is the CDR2. From the cysteine through the phenylalanine, the CDR3 covers 13 amino acids. The read is trimmed to its CDR3 DNA, 39 bases read in frame from base 1.

This sequence originates from a woman aged 55-70 years with Graves' hyperthyroidism. The chain uses TRBV5-1 and TRBJ2-3; the D gene is unclear. Sequencing used blood. The DNA sequence is given as TGTGCCAGCAGCTTAGCCGGGACAGATACGCAGTATTTT. This yields the protein CASSLAGTDTQYF.